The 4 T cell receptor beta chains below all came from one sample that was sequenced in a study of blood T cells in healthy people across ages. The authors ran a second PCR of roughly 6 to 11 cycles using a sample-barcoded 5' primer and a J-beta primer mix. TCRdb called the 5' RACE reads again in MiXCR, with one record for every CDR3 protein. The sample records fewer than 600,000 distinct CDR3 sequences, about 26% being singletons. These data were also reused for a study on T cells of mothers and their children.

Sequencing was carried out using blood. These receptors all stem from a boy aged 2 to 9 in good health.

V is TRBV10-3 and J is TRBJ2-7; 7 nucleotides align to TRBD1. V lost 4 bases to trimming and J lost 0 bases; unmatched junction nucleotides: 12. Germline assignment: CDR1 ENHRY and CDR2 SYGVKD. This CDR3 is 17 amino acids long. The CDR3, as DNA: TGTGCCATCAGTGCGCCCCCCGGGACAGCAAGCTCCTACGAGCAGTACTTC. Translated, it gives CAISAPPGTASSYEQYF.

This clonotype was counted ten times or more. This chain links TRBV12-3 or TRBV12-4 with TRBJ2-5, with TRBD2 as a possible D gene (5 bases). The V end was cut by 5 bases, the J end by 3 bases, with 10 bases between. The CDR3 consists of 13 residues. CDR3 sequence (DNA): TGTGCCAGCAGTGTACTAGTTGAAGAGACCCAGTACTTC. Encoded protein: CASSVLVEETQYF.

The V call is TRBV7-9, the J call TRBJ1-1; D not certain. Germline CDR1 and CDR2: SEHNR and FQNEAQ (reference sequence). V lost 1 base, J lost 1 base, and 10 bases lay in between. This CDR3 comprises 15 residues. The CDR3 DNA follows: TGTGCCAGCAGCTTAGTTTGGACTGGGAACACTGAAGCTTTCTTT. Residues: CASSLVWTGNTEAFF.

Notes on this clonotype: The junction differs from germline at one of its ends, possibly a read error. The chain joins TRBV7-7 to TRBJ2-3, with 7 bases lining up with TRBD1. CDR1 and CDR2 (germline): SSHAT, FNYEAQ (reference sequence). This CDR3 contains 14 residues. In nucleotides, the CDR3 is TGTGCTAGCAGCCAGGGACAGTTCACAGATACGCAGTATTTT. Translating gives CASSQGQFTDTQYF.